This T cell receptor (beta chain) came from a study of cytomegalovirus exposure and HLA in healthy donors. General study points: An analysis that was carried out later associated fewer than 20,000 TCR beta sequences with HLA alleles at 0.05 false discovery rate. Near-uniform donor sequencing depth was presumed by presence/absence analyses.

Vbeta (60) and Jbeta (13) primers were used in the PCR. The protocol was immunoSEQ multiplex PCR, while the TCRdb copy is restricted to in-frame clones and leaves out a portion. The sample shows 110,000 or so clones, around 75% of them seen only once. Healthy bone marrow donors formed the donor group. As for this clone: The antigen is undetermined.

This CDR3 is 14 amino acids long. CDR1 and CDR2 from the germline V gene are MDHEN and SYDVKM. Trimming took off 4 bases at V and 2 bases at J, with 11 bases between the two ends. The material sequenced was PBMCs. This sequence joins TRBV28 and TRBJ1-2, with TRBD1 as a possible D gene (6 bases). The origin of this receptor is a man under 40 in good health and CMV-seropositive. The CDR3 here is CASSSTGLNYGYTF. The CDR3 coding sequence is TGTGCCAGCAGTTCCACAGGGCTCAACTATGGCTACACCTTC.